A single sample gave rise to the 27 T cell receptor beta chains below, sequenced in a study of T cell repertoires in cytomegalovirus infection (dated by TCRdb to between 2018 and 2021). The instrument was an Illumina HiSeq 1500. TCRdb handled the public reads itself, with Q25 trimming in fastp and clone calling in MiXCR, and kept productive beta chains. Rows are unified per CDR3 protein, each entry keeping the most common DNA and genes. Counted in this sample were 900,000 to 950,000 distinct CDR3 sequences; 31% of them appeared once. The ten largest account for around an eighth of the sample. Antigens for these TCRs are unknown. In light of the paper, this sample's treatment or condition label describes: in vitro stimulation with specific CMV peptide epitopes to enrich CMV-specific T cells. The sequencing used cultured CD8+ T cells from PBMCs, collected from culture after CMV antigen stimulation. The receptors were gathered from a human donor in good health (CMV status not recorded). Some clones in this sample may be carry-over from other donors' samples.

This clonotype showed up many times. The rearrangement joins TRBV7-8 to TRBJ2-5; no firm D call. Germline V gene sequence: CDR1 SGHVS, CDR2 FQNEAQ. The CDR3 runs 14 residues. V lost 1 base and J 2 bases, leaving 8 bases between the germline ends. CDR3 nucleotide sequence: TGTGCCAGCAGCTTAGGGCCAAGTCAAGAGACCCAGTACTTC. Protein: CASSLGPSQETQYF.

The chain has TRBV10-3 and TRBJ1-5; D is uncertain. CDR1 ENHRY and CDR2 SYGVKD come from the germline V gene. The CDR3 is made up of 14 amino acids. V gave up 10 bases and J gave up 2 bases, with 15 bases separating them. CDR3 region: CAKPTTGGNQPQHF. The CDR3 nucleotides read TGTGCCAAGCCGACTACTGGCGGCAATCAGCCCCAGCATTTT.

This clonotype has a count of ten or more. V and J are TRBV7-6 and TRBJ1-1; 7 bases match TRBD1. The V gene's germline CDR1 is SGHVS and CDR2 FNYEAQ. This CDR3 is 12 amino acids long. Trimming at V came to 8 bases and at J to 5 bases, leaving 5 bases not matched to a gene. CDR3: CASAAGGTEAFF. The DNA for the CDR3 is TGTGCCAGCGCGGCAGGGGGGACTGAAGCTTTCTTT.

This chain links TRBV5-6 with TRBJ2-1; TRBD2 matches at 9 bases. This CDR3 region has 16 residues. Germline V lookup: CDR1 SGHDT, CDR2 YYEEEE. J was trimmed by 8 bases and V by 2 bases; bases with no gene match: 11. The DNA for the CDR3 is TGTGCCAGCAGCTTCCCAGCGGGGGGACCTTTCGATGAGCAGTTCTTC. Amino acid sequence: CASSFPAGGPFDEQFF.

This clonotype showed up many times. This rearrangement joins TRBV7-6 to TRBJ1-1; D is unresolved. The CDR3 covers 14 residues. The V end lost 5 bases, the J end lost 4 bases, and 14 bases lay between the germline ends. Germline V CDR1 and CDR2: SGHVS, FNYEAQ. The DNA of the CDR3 is TGTGCCAGCAGCCCGCGTCTGGCAAGCACTGAAGCTTTCTTT. As protein: CASSPRLASTEAFF.

The chain has TRBV4-1 and TRBJ2-3; 7 bases agree with TRBD2. The CDR3 length is 16 residues. V lost 1 base to trimming and J lost 6 bases; unmatched junction nucleotides: 10. Germline lookup yields CDR1 MGHRA and CDR2 YSYEKL. Written as DNA, the CDR3 is TGCGCCAGCAGCCAAGTGGTGCGGGAGCCGCTGGATACGCAGTATTTT. It codes for CASSQVVREPLDTQYF.

This clonotype was found a few times. This chain connects TRBV7-2 to TRBJ1-1; unclear D gene. Between the trimmed V and J ends, which lost 6 bases and 3 bases, there was a span of 11 bases. Germline-derived CDR1 and CDR2 are SGHTA and FQGNSA. The CDR3 is 13 amino acids. The CDR3 bases are TGTGCCAGCAGTCTTCACGACTACACTGAAGCTTTCTTT. Translating gives CASSLHDYTEAFF.

The CDR3 is CSARDKWGAYSYNEQFF. CDR3 in DNA: TGCAGTGCTAGAGATAAGTGGGGGGCCTACTCCTACAATGAGCAGTTCTTC. V gene TRBV20-1 combines with J gene TRBJ2-1; perhaps D is TRBD1 or TRBD2 (6 bases each). CDR1 and CDR2 from the germline V gene are DFQATT and SNEGSKA (reference sequence). The CDR3 sequence is 17 residues long. V was clipped by 0 bases and J by 0 bases, with 15 bases between them.

In this sample, this clonotype turned up a few times. This rearrangement joins TRBV7-9 to TRBJ2-5, with D possibly being TRBD2 (5 bases). The ends were cut back, 1 base at V and 3 bases at J, with 12 bases in the middle. CDR3 length: 15 amino acids. From germline, CDR1 is SEHNR and CDR2 FQNEAQ (reference sequence). DNA for the CDR3: TGTGCCAGCAGCTTAGGGCCCAGCGGAGAAGAGACCCAGTACTTC. Residues: CASSLGPSGEETQYF.

This clonotype was found a few times. The gene calls are TRBV27 and TRBJ1-1, with 7 bases fitting TRBD1. Per the germline V gene, CDR1 is MNHEY and CDR2 is SMNVEV (reference sequence). The CDR3 is made up of 15 amino acids. J gave up 3 bases and V 3 bases, and 7 bases lay outside the gene matches. The chain's CDR3 is CASSLFYRGDTEAFF. The CDR3, as DNA: TGTGCCAGCAGTTTGTTTTACAGGGGCGACACTGAAGCTTTCTTT.

This clonotype was counted at least ten times. V gene TRBV11-2 combines with J gene TRBJ2-3, with 7 nucleotides matching TRBD2. Germline assignment: CDR1 SGHAT and CDR2 FQNNGV. This CDR3 has 13 residues. V gave up 10 bases and J gave up 1 base; unmatched junction bases: 5. The CDR3 bases are TGTGCCACCGTGGGAGGGGGCACAGATACGCAGTATTTT. This codes for CATVGGGTDTQYF. The full variable domain, rest sourced from reference TRBV11-2 and TRBJ2-3, is EAGVAQSPRYKIIEKRQSVAFWCNPISGHATLYWYQQILGQGPKLLIQFQNNGVVDDSQLPKDRFSAERLKGVDSTLKIQPAKLEDSAVYLCATVGGGTDTQYFGPGTRLTVL.

J is TRBJ1-5 and V is TRBV24-1; D uncertain. From germline, CDR1 is KGHDR and CDR2 SFDVKD. The length of the CDR3 is 13 residues. The V and J ends lost 10 bases and 3 bases respectively, with 12 bases between them. CDR3 protein: CATARDFNQPQHF. The CDR3 bases are TGTGCCACGGCTCGCGATTTCAATCAGCCCCAGCATTTT.

This clonotype appeared a few times. The J gene is TRBJ2-7, the V gene TRBV7-8; D may be TRBD1 (6 bases). The CDR3 length is 13 residues. Trimming pared 3 bases from V and 2 bases from J, leaving 8 bases between. Germline CDR1 reads SGHVS; CDR2 reads FQNEAQ. The CDR3 protein is CASSFRGTYEQYV. The CDR3 nucleotides are TGTGCCAGCAGCTTCAGGGGCACCTACGAGCAGTACGTC.

The genes are TRBV27 and TRBJ2-2; no clear D gene. Between the trimmed V and J ends, which lost 6 bases and 2 bases, there was a span of 7 bases. The length of the CDR3 is 13 residues. Germline V lookup: CDR1 MNHEY, CDR2 SMNVEV (reference sequence). In nucleotides, the CDR3 is TGTGCCAGCAGGGAGATAAACACCGGGGAGCTGTTTTTT. Amino acids: CASREINTGELFF.

This clonotype was counted between two and nine times. The chain is built from TRBV20-1 and TRBJ2-5; 11 positions agree with TRBD2. V lost 0 bases, J lost 1 base, and 4 bases stayed unmatched. The CDR3 sequence is 16 residues long. Germline-derived CDR1 and CDR2 are DFQATT and SNEGSKA (reference sequence). The CDR3 DNA reads as TGCAGTGCTAGAGATCCCACTAGCGGGGGCCAAGAGACCCAGTACTTC. Its translation: CSARDPTSGGQETQYF.

V is TRBV27 and J is TRBJ2-7; tentatively, D is TRBD1 (5 bases). The CDR3 loop spans 17 amino acids. Germline V gene lookup returns CDR1 MNHEY and CDR2 SMNVEV (reference sequence). With 3 bases removed from V and 2 bases from J, the gap between germline ends came to 20 bases. CDR3 bases: TGTGCCAGCAGTTTCGGCAGGCGCCTAGGGGAAACCTACGAGCAGTACTTC. It yields the protein CASSFGRRLGETYEQYF.

The V call is TRBV18, the J call TRBJ2-7; D may be TRBD1 (6 bases). This CDR3 is built from 14 residues. The V end was cut by 4 bases, the J end by 0 bases, with 10 bases between. The germline V gene encodes CDR1 KGHSH and CDR2 LQKENI. CDR3 sequence: CASSRGDTSYEQYF. CDR3 DNA: TGTGCCAGCTCACGAGGGGACACCTCCTACGAGCAGTACTTC.

This clonotype was seen only a few times. The rearrangement uses TRBV7-8 and TRBJ2-5; perhaps TRBD2 as D (7 bases). Germline lookup yields CDR1 SGHVS and CDR2 FQNEAQ. Between the trimmed V and J ends, which lost 7 bases and 1 base, there was a span of 10 bases. The CDR3 has 13 residues. CDR3 residues: CASKGEGQETQYF. Here the CDR3 DNA reads TGTGCCAGCAAGGGGGAGGGCCAAGAGACCCAGTACTTC.

The chain uses TRBV2 and TRBJ1-6; 8 bases line up with TRBD1. CDR1 is SNHLY and CDR2 is FYNNEI in the germline V gene. This CDR3 is 16 amino acids long. After removal of 6 bases from V and 0 bases from J, the junction contained 4 bases not matched to a gene. CDR3 sequence reads: CASRGQGGSYNSPLHF. The CDR3, as DNA: TGTGCCAGCAGAGGACAGGGAGGCTCCTATAATTCACCCCTCCACTTT.

This clonotype was detected only a few times. This chain connects TRBV4-3 to TRBJ2-1, with 12 bases aligning to TRBD2. Losses at the gene ends were 0 bases for V and 8 bases for J; bases not matched to a gene: 5. CDR1 LGHNA and CDR2 YSLEER come from the germline V gene. There are 16 residues in the CDR3. The CDR3 bases are TGCGCCAGCAGCCAAGATCTAGCGGGGGGGCGGGATGAGCAGTTCTTC. Its protein is CASSQDLAGGRDEQFF.

DNA for the CDR3: TGTGCCAGTAGTATCGGGCAGGGCCTATACAATGAGCAGTTCTTC. Translation gives CASSIGQGLYNEQFF. This chain uses TRBV19 with TRBJ2-1, with a weak D call TRBD1 (5 bases). Trimming removed 3 bases at V and 4 bases at J, with 13 bases between. Germline-derived CDR1 and CDR2 are LNHDA and SQIVND (reference sequence). The CDR3 spans 15 residues.

The genes are TRBV7-9 and TRBJ2-1; D remains ambiguous. The V gene lost 3 bases and the J gene lost 5 bases, with 8 bases spanning the gap. The CDR3 runs to 13 residues. Germline loops: CDR1 SEHNR, CDR2 FQNEAQ (reference sequence). The CDR3 DNA reads TGTGCCAGCAGCTTTTCACTGAACAATGAGCAGTTCTTC. Translation: CASSFSLNNEQFF.

The chain joins TRBV2 to TRBJ2-5, with 9 bases lining up with TRBD2. The CDR3 is 15 amino acids. V was pared by 6 bases and J by 7 bases, with 12 bases of the junction left unmatched. Germline V gene sequence: CDR1 SNHLY, CDR2 FYNNEI. DNA for the CDR3: TGTGCCAGCAGGGGAGAGCGGGGGGCCCGCCCGACCCAGTACTTC. Protein: CASRGERGARPTQYF.

The chain employs TRBV20-1 and TRBJ2-3; D possibly corresponds to TRBD2 (7 bases). V lost 5 bases and J lost 0, with 12 bases in between. CDR1 is DFQATT and CDR2 is SNEGSKA in the germline V gene (reference sequence). This CDR3 comprises 14 residues. In nucleotides, the CDR3 is TGCAGTGCTGGGGGGGCGGCTAGCACAGATACGCAGTATTTT. Amino acids: CSAGGAASTDTQYF.

This clonotype was counted at least ten times. V and J are TRBV12-3 or TRBV12-4 and TRBJ2-7; D may be TRBD1 (5 bases). The CDR3 loop spans 13 amino acids. V was pared by 6 bases and J by 2 bases, with 11 bases between. The CDR3 sequence: CASSFGQTYEQYV. The CDR3 nucleotides read TGTGCCAGCAGCTTCGGACAAACCTACGAGCAGTACGTC.

The chain uses TRBV7-6 and TRBJ2-3, with 9 nucleotides matching TRBD2. V was pared by 2 bases and J by 4 bases, with 4 bases of the junction left unmatched. This CDR3 has 15 residues. Germline values: CDR1 SGHVS, CDR2 FNYEAQ. Here the CDR3 reads CASSLRREGPDTQYF. The CDR3 DNA reads as TGTGCCAGCAGCTTAAGGCGGGAGGGTCCAGATACGCAGTATTTT.

This clonotype was recorded many times. The chain uses TRBV7-2 and TRBJ2-6, with D hard to call. Trimming removed 1 base at V and 7 bases at J, with 11 bases between. Germline V gene sequence: CDR1 SGHTA, CDR2 FQGNSA. The CDR3 has 15 residues. CDR3 in amino acids: CASSLVVGDANVLTF. The DNA of the CDR3 is TGTGCCAGCAGCTTAGTGGTTGGGGATGCCAACGTCCTGACTTTC.